This T cell receptor (beta chain) was captured in a study of T cell responses to AZD1222 COVID-19 vaccine (dated by TCRdb to the early 2020s). As for the study more broadly: A total of just over 230 trial participants underwent TCR sequencing, of whom 200 to 220 had received two doses of AZD1222 and about 25 had received two doses of the MenACWY control vaccine. Trial participants were enrolled by age into subgroups of 18-55, 56-69 and 70-plus years, and roughly 150, 30 and 60 TCR-sequenced participants, respectively, were included in these subgroups.

The CDR3 regions of human TCRbeta chains were analyzed by immunosequencing. In the original analysis: TCRs in the repertoires were compared against a reference library of SARS-CoV-2-specific TCRs that had been generated with the MIRA antigen-specificity platform. Breadth was defined as the fraction of unique TCRs that were SARS-CoV-2-associated. Depth was defined as the fraction of total T cells that were SARS-CoV-2-associated. Using the MIRA data, each spike-specific TCR was mapped to the spike region that the TCR reacts to and placed in a CD4 or CD8 class. Log10-transformed breadth and depth values were compared by one-way ANOVA with Sidak's multiple comparisons tests. TCRdb holds this immuneACCESS table with in-frame rearrangements only. Some clones are missing; in checked studies, unresolved V genes explain under half, and the rest has no known cause. The V and J calls and clone size were taken over from that table, and D and trimming were inferred from the DNA. Here the sample has roughly 120,000 clones; about 91% occur a single time. Roughly 6.7% of the sample comes from the top ten.

Of note for this clone: The target of this receptor is not known. Base quality data are lacking; no much larger clone is found one base away.

The study at large found these results: Participants were mostly white British and included more females than males, and it was suggested by the authors that clonal diversity may have been underestimated. Epitopes outside the regions mutated in the B.1.351 and B.1.1.7 variants were reportedly recognized by nearly half of the unique spike-specific TCRs. Only six AZD1222 recipients were SARS-CoV-2 seropositive at baseline, limiting conclusions about previously exposed vaccinees. The vaccine-associated CD4 TCRs covered the entire spike protein, and the dominant responses fell in regions 160-218 and 743-854. In the small 56-69-year group, the increase in depth fell short of significance, most likely because of low power. After two AZD1222 doses, both the breadth and the depth of spike-specific TCRs were significantly higher than at day 0 and than in MenACWY recipients. Because no day 14 peak-response samples were available, the repertoires could be characterized only after the peak T cell response.

V drops 4 bases and J drops 0 bases, leaving 11 bases in between. The CDR3 starts with the cysteine, ends with the phenylalanine, and has 15 residues. This entry keeps only the CDR3 DNA: 45 bases, framed from base 1. Per the germline V gene, MDHEN is the CDR1 and SYDVKM is the CDR2. The time point label here, explained by the study, means: about 28 days (+/-7) after the second vaccine dose. AZD1222 recipients whose second dose came at about 4 weeks and those whose second dose came at about 12 weeks were combined into one group, since spike-specific TCR depth and breadth did not differ between the two schedules. Vaccinee samples came from UK trials COV001 and COV002, including a single-blind randomized controlled phase 2/3 trial of AZD1222 (ChAdOx1 nCoV-19) in healthy adults. Trial participant PBMC samples were collected at day 0 and day 28 after the second dose for TCRbeta chain sequencing.

The sequenced sample was peripheral blood, obtained 28 days after the second AZD1222 dose. The source is an adult who received the AZD1222 COVID-19 vaccine. The chain employs TRBV28 and TRBJ2-3; the D gene is perhaps TRBD2, on 6 matching bases. The sequence in DNA is TGTGCCAGCAGTTGGCTAGCGACTAGCACAGATACGCAGTATTTT. Its coded protein is CASSWLATSTDTQYF.